Given below is one TCR beta chain in context. Here immunoSEQ multiplex PCR was the method, and the copy in TCRdb shows in-frame clones only, minus some. The sample holds about 98,000 clones, around 90% seen once. This entry comes from a study of a mutant IDH1 vaccine in newly diagnosed glioma. On the study more broadly: It was radiotherapy, temozolomide, or both that patients received previously, with most receiving both.

CDR3 length: 12 residues. V was shortened by 0 bases and J by 6 bases, with 6 bases between the two germline ends. In germline, CDR1 is MDHEN, CDR2 SYDVKM. As to time point: baseline, week 1 (first vaccination visit). Indicated treatment: pre-vaccination baseline after standard-of-care therapy. Each astrocytoma in the donors was new, WHO grade 3 or 4, IDH1-mutant and ATRX-lost. This sequence joins TRBV28 and TRBJ2-7; D is uncertain. This specimen consisted of PBMCs, obtained from a glioma patient treated with radiotherapy, temozolomide or both. The receptor comes from a woman between 50 and 59 years old with glioma. The CDR3 reads CASSLWQSEQYF. Written as DNA, the CDR3 is TGTGCCAGCAGTTTATGGCAGAGCGAGCAGTACTTC.